The rows below give T cell receptor beta chains drawn from one sample of a study of neurological immune-mediated disorders. TCRdb reanalysed the 5' RACE reads using MiXCR and keeps one entry per CDR3 protein. The sample consists of about 59,000 distinct CDR3 sequences, approximately 25% of them appearing once. The sample comprised PBMCs. These TCRs come from a man aged 55 to 70 with HTLV-1-associated myelopathy (HAM/TSP). The CDR3 runs from the conserved cysteine through the conserved F or W. The D gene is left open where the match is weak. Size values are once, few and many counts, or a class for expanded clones, and some rows have none.

d_call: TRBD2
cdr3_length: 15
clone_size: many
j_call: TRBJ2-5
v_call: TRBV5-1
cdr3_nt: TGCGCCAGCAGCACTACTAGCGGGGGACAAGAGACCCAGTACTTC
cdr3_aa: CASSTTSGGQETQYF

d_call: TRBD2
cdr3_length: 13
clone_size: .
j_call: TRBJ2-7
v_call: TRBV20-1
cdr3_nt: TGCAGTGCGAGACTAGCGGGAGTCTACGAGCAGTACTTC
cdr3_aa: CSARLAGVYEQYF

d_call: TRBD1
cdr3_length: 14
clone_size: many
j_call: TRBJ1-1
v_call: TRBV9
cdr3_nt: TGTGCCAGCAGCGTAACAGGGGGCGAAACTGAAGCTTTCTTT
cdr3_aa: CASSVTGGETEAFF

d_call: .
cdr3_length: 16
clone_size: .
j_call: TRBJ2-1
v_call: TRBV5-6
cdr3_nt: TGTGCCAGCAGCTTGGGACAGCGCAGCTCCTACAATGAGCAGTTCTTC
cdr3_aa: CASSLGQRSSYNEQFF

d_call: .
cdr3_length: 13
clone_size: once
j_call: TRBJ2-7
v_call: TRBV11-2
cdr3_nt: TGTGCCAGCAGCCCCCAGTCCCGCCACGAGCAGTACTTC
cdr3_aa: CASSPQSRHEQYF

d_call: .
cdr3_length: 14
clone_size: .
j_call: TRBJ1-5
v_call: TRBV20-1
cdr3_nt: TGCAGTGCTAGAGTCAGCGAGAGCAATCAGACCCAGCATTTT
cdr3_aa: CSARVSESNQTQHF

d_call: .
cdr3_length: 13
clone_size: many
j_call: TRBJ1-1
v_call: TRBV9
cdr3_nt: TGTGCCAGCAGCGTTAACCTGGGCACTGAAGCTTTCTTT
cdr3_aa: CASSVNLGTEAFF

d_call: .
cdr3_length: 11
clone_size: many
j_call: TRBJ1-1
v_call: TRBV11-2
cdr3_nt: TGTGCCAGCAGCGAGGCTACTGAAGCTTTCTTT
cdr3_aa: CASSEATEAFF

d_call: TRBD1
cdr3_length: 16
clone_size: once
j_call: TRBJ1-5
v_call: TRBV7-8
cdr3_nt: TGTGCCAGCAGCCATCCCGGGACAGGGGGTGGTCAGCCCCAGCATTTT
cdr3_aa: CASSHPGTGGGQPQHF

d_call: TRBD1
cdr3_length: 16
clone_size: many
j_call: TRBJ2-5
v_call: TRBV5-1
cdr3_nt: TGCGCCAGCAGCCTCGACAGGGGACCGCCGGGGGAGACCCAGTACTTC
cdr3_aa: CASSLDRGPPGETQYF

d_call: TRBD2
cdr3_length: 14
clone_size: few
j_call: TRBJ2-1
v_call: TRBV5-6
cdr3_nt: TGTGCCAGCAGCTTGCCGACTAGCGGCAATGAGCAGTTCTTC
cdr3_aa: CASSLPTSGNEQFF

d_call: .
cdr3_length: 18
clone_size: few
j_call: TRBJ2-7
v_call: TRBV7-2
cdr3_nt: TGTGCCAGCAGCTTCGCTGGGAGGCTAGGTGGGGAAAACTACGAGCAGTACTTC
cdr3_aa: CASSFAGRLGGENYEQYF

d_call: TRBD1
cdr3_length: 15
clone_size: .
j_call: TRBJ1-1
v_call: TRBV7-8
cdr3_nt: TGTGCCAGCAGCTTAGGGGTAGGGGGCGGGACTGAAGCTTTCTTT
cdr3_aa: CASSLGVGGGTEAFF